This T cell receptor beta chain was recovered during a study of Ad26.COV2.S vaccination and SARS-CoV-2 variants. Study background: Doses of Ad26.COV2.S were injected into muscle once or twice, 56 days apart.

Sequencing was performed with immunoSEQ multiplex PCR; in TCRdb, only in-frame clones are kept and a portion is missing. The sample lists about 480,000 clones; approximately 90% were seen once. Trimming removed 4 bases at V and 5 bases at J, with 15 bases between. The CDR3 has 14 amino acids. Germline values: CDR1 MDHEN, CDR2 SYDVKM. Findings of the study overall: Comparable non-spike TCR breadth was observed in vaccine and placebo recipients.

Comment on this clone: Its target is unknown.

The sample's treatment: around 19 received Ad26.COV2.S at low or high dose, single or two shots; roughly five received placebo; per-sample allocation not given. Repertoires come from day 63 after the first vaccine or placebo injection. The sample consisted of peripheral blood, taken in a trial of Ad26.COV2.S vaccine versus placebo. The clonotype comes from a person between 18 and 59 years old who received the Ad26.COV2.S COVID-19 vaccine or a placebo. This chain uses TRBV28 with TRBJ2-7; D remains ambiguous. The CDR3 DNA reads as TGTGCCAGCAGTTATACCGGAGTAAGAGACGAGCAGTACTTC. This codes for CASSYTGVRDEQYF.